This T cell receptor beta chain appears in the sequencing data of a study of blood T cell repertoires in COVID-19 (dated by TCRdb to 2019 to 2021). Notes on the research overall: Samples from collaborators originated in the United States, Italy and Spain and spanned both the acute and convalescent phases of COVID-19. The prospective study material was composed of cDNA or gDNA derived from T cells, B-cell-depleted T cells, or PBMCs. The dataset comprised deeply sampled blood TCRbeta repertoires from subjects exposed to, actively infected with, or recovered from COVID-19. The repertoires were made available in a free public database intended to serve as a resource for research on the immune response to SARS-CoV-2. The samples were drawn from two sources: the first 160 participants of the ongoing ImmuneRACE study, and about 1,300 subjects contributed by 6 global collaborators. A de-identified subject ID, COVID-19 status, age in years and sex were almost always included in the sample metadata. Where HLA class I and class II types were available, the types were taken from metadata supplied by the sample provider, not from assay-based typing. Results and caveats for the whole study, not just this receptor: Clinical and demographic metadata were provided uncurated, with the amount varying by source and participant.

Each collaborating institution followed its own protocols to collect whole blood in K2EDTA tubes. For TCRbeta analysis, collaborators shipped samples as frozen whole blood, isolated PBMCs, or DNA extracted from either of those sample types. Turning to this clone: Its antigen target is currently unknown. Nothing much larger sits one base from this clone, and base qualities are not available.

TCRbeta CDR3 regions were amplified from genomic DNA using the immunoSEQ Assay, a bias-controlled multiplex PCR. The paper's processing steps were these. The number of nucleated cells in each sample was estimated by amplification of reference gene primers within the assay. Sequence reads were collapsed and filtered to measure the absolute abundance of every unique TCRbeta CDR3 rearrangement. For each sample, productive Simpson clonality was calculated as the square root of Simpson's diversity index across productive rearrangements. The source is immuneACCESS, and TCRdb retained only in-frame sequences with V and J called. Part of the clones is not carried over; for the studies checked, unresolved V genes explain less than half of this, and the remainder is unexplained. V, J and clone size are taken as reported in that table, and D and trimming were inferred from the DNA itself. The sample includes approximately 90,000 clones, with around 86% observed a single time. The ten largest clones add up to approximately 4.4% of the sample.

The sequence came from a woman older than 75 with acute or convalescent COVID-19. Sequenced input: peripheral blood.

The DNA sequence is TGTGCCAGCAGGTCCGTGGGCCTGTATAGCAATCAGCCCCAGCATTTT. It codes for CASRSVGLYSNQPQHF. This receptor chain uses TRBV28 and TRBJ1-5, with the D segment identity uncertain. The CDR3 covers 16 residues, taking in both the cysteine and the phenylalanine. The entry retains the CDR3 DNA only, 48 bases that are in frame from base 1. Cut back by 6 bases and 0 bases, the V and J ends lie 15 bases apart. Taken from the germline V gene, the CDR1 and CDR2 loops are MDHEN and SYDVKM.